This TCR beta chain was sequenced during a study of shared clonotypes between healthy human individuals. Study-level points and caveats: Between a handful of donors, naive CD4 clonotypes were shared at a level of about 5%.

Repertoires were generated with immunoSEQ multiplex PCR, while TCRdb's copy carries only in-frame clones and drops some. The sample holds roughly 2,500,000 clones, 93% seen once. With regard to this clone: Its specificity is not known.

Sequencing was carried out using naive CD4+ T cells from PBMCs. Subset meaning: CD45RA+ positively selected. This receptor was obtained from a man between 18 and 29 years old in good health. Some clones in this sample may be carry-over from other donors' samples.

The CDR3: CASSLLASGSRLKETQYF. CDR3 DNA sequence: TGTGCCAGCAGTTTATTGGCTAGCGGGAGCCGCTTGAAGGAGACCCAGTACTTC. J is TRBJ2-5 and V is TRBV27; 10 nucleotides line up with TRBD2. The junction had 13 bases not matched to a gene; V was cut back by 1 base and J by 5 bases. Germline CDR1 and CDR2: MNHEY and SMNVEV (reference sequence). The CDR3 extends over 18 amino acids.